A selection of T cell receptor beta chains follows, all from one sample in a study of cytomegalovirus exposure and HLA in healthy donors. The protocol was immunoSEQ multiplex PCR, while the TCRdb copy is restricted to in-frame clones and leaves out a portion. The data hold about 160,000 clones, with 80% to 90% observed a single time. The specimen was PBMCs. Receptors originate from a male donor in good health and CMV-seronegative. The CDR3 runs from the conserved cysteine through the conserved F or W. The order of the fields is D gene, V gene, clone size, J gene, CDR3 protein, CDR3 DNA. D genes are given only for firm matches. Expanded clones are given a class, and other clones once, few, many or no size at all.

D gene: TRBD1; V gene: TRBV30; clone size: NA; J gene: TRBJ2-2; CDR3 protein: CAWSVRGPGELFF; CDR3 DNA: TGTGCCTGGAGTGTCAGGGGGCCCGGGGAGCTGTTTTTT
D gene: NA; V gene: TRBV11-3; clone size: NA; J gene: TRBJ2-4; CDR3 protein: CASSLFGEGIQYF; CDR3 DNA: TGTGCCAGCAGCTTATTTGGTGAGGGCATCCAGTACTTC
D gene: NA; V gene: TRBV7-3; clone size: NA; J gene: TRBJ2-1; CDR3 protein: CASSSLRGNSYNEQFF; CDR3 DNA: TGTGCCAGCAGCTCCCTACGAGGGAACTCCTACAATGAGCAGTTCTTC
D gene: TRBD2; V gene: TRBV30; clone size: NA; J gene: TRBJ2-5; CDR3 protein: CAWRTSGGPRQYF; CDR3 DNA: TGTGCCTGGAGGACTAGCGGGGGCCCTCGTCAGTACTTC
D gene: NA; V gene: TRBV15; clone size: NA; J gene: TRBJ2-6; CDR3 protein: CATSRDKGSGGANVLTF; CDR3 DNA: TGTGCCACCAGCAGAGATAAAGGTTCGGGTGGGGCCAACGTCCTGACTTTC
D gene: TRBD2; V gene: TRBV6-5; clone size: NA; J gene: TRBJ2-1; CDR3 protein: CASRQGLVGREQFF; CDR3 DNA: TGTGCCAGCAGACAGGGACTAGTTGGGCGTGAGCAGTTCTTC
D gene: NA; V gene: TRBV15; clone size: NA; J gene: TRBJ2-5; CDR3 protein: CATSRENIQEAQYF; CDR3 DNA: TGTGCCACCAGCAGAGAGAACATCCAAGAGGCCCAGTACTTC
D gene: NA; V gene: TRBV2; clone size: few; J gene: TRBJ1-2; CDR3 protein: CARGGTGRDRSYGYTF; CDR3 DNA: TGTGCCAGGGGGGGGACGGGACGGGACCGCTCCTATGGCTACACCTTC
D gene: NA; V gene: TRBV9; clone size: NA; J gene: TRBJ1-1; CDR3 protein: CASSVGGGAREAFF; CDR3 DNA: TGTGCCAGCAGCGTCGGGGGTGGGGCCCGTGAAGCTTTCTTT
D gene: TRBD2; V gene: TRBV27; clone size: once; J gene: TRBJ2-2; CDR3 protein: CASSFTPGLAGGRNTGELFF; CDR3 DNA: TGTGCCAGCAGTTTTACCCCCGGACTAGCGGGAGGAAGGAACACCGGGGAGCTGTTTTTT
D gene: TRBD1; V gene: TRBV5-1; clone size: NA; J gene: TRBJ1-1; CDR3 protein: CASSSTGTVFLNTEAFF; CDR3 DNA: TGCGCCAGCAGCTCCACCGGGACAGTGTTTTTGAACACTGAAGCTTTCTTT
D gene: TRBD1; V gene: TRBV5-4; clone size: few; J gene: TRBJ2-5; CDR3 protein: CASSLGGLRETQYF; CDR3 DNA: TGTGCCAGCAGCTTAGGGGGCCTCAGAGAGACCCAGTACTTC
D gene: NA; V gene: TRBV30; clone size: NA; J gene: TRBJ2-3; CDR3 protein: CAYVTNPVTDTQYF; CDR3 DNA: TGTGCCTACGTTACCAACCCAGTCACAGATACGCAGTATTTT
D gene: NA; V gene: TRBV6-5; clone size: NA; J gene: TRBJ2-6; CDR3 protein: CASSYEGASGANVLTF; CDR3 DNA: TGTGCCAGCAGTTACGAGGGAGCTTCTGGGGCCAACGTCCTGACTTTC
D gene: TRBD1; V gene: TRBV7-9; clone size: NA; J gene: TRBJ1-3; CDR3 protein: CASSLLLLVTGSSGNTIYF; CDR3 DNA: TGTGCCAGCAGCTTACTGTTGTTGGTGACAGGGTCGAGTGGAAACACCATATATTTT
D gene: NA; V gene: TRBV7-9; clone size: NA; J gene: TRBJ2-7; CDR3 protein: CASSLGGEYEQYF; CDR3 DNA: TGTGCCAGCAGCTTAGGCGGGGAATACGAGCAGTACTTC
D gene: TRBD2; V gene: TRBV5-1; clone size: NA; J gene: TRBJ2-4; CDR3 protein: CASSSGLAGTKNIQYF; CDR3 DNA: TGCGCCAGCAGCTCGGGACTAGCGGGGACTAAAAACATTCAGTACTTC
D gene: NA; V gene: TRBV6-6; clone size: NA; J gene: TRBJ2-1; CDR3 protein: CASSPDSYSYNEQFF; CDR3 DNA: TGTGCCAGCAGCCCTGACAGTTACTCCTACAATGAGCAGTTCTTC
D gene: NA; V gene: TRBV9; clone size: NA; J gene: TRBJ2-5; CDR3 protein: CASSVTSVGLETQYF; CDR3 DNA: TGTGCCAGCAGCGTAACTAGTGTGGGGTTGGAGACCCAGTACTTC
D gene: NA; V gene: TRBV12-1; clone size: NA; J gene: TRBJ2-7; CDR3 protein: CASSFFPGYEQYF; CDR3 DNA: TGTGCCAGCAGCTTTTTCCCCGGCTACGAGCAGTACTTC
D gene: NA; V gene: TRBV19; clone size: NA; J gene: TRBJ2-7; CDR3 protein: CASSINTYEQYF; CDR3 DNA: TGTGCCAGTAGTATTAACACCTACGAGCAGTACTTC
D gene: TRBD1; V gene: TRBV5-4; clone size: NA; J gene: TRBJ1-6; CDR3 protein: CASSNRGQGVSSPLHF; CDR3 DNA: TGTGCCAGCAGCAATCGCGGACAGGGAGTGAGTTCACCCCTCCACTTT
D gene: NA; V gene: TRBV7-9; clone size: NA; J gene: TRBJ2-5; CDR3 protein: CASSWTVQETQYF; CDR3 DNA: TGTGCCAGCAGCTGGACAGTTCAAGAGACCCAGTACTTC
D gene: TRBD2; V gene: TRBV5-4; clone size: NA; J gene: TRBJ2-5; CDR3 protein: CASSLPSGGSQETQYF; CDR3 DNA: TGTGCCAGCAGCTTGCCTAGCGGGGGTTCCCAAGAGACCCAGTACTTC
D gene: TRBD1; V gene: TRBV5-1; clone size: NA; J gene: TRBJ1-5; CDR3 protein: CASSIAPGQNNQPQHF; CDR3 DNA: TGCGCCAGCAGCATAGCCCCGGGACAGAACAATCAGCCCCAGCATTTT
D gene: NA; V gene: TRBV5-4; clone size: NA; J gene: TRBJ1-2; CDR3 protein: CASSLVGGSDYTF; CDR3 DNA: TGTGCCAGCAGCTTGGTTGGAGGGTCCGACTACACCTTC
D gene: TRBD2; V gene: TRBV11-3; clone size: NA; J gene: TRBJ2-1; CDR3 protein: CASSLASGRAGYNEQFF; CDR3 DNA: TGTGCCAGCAGCTTGGCTAGCGGGAGGGCGGGTTACAATGAGCAGTTCTTC
D gene: TRBD1; V gene: TRBV5-4; clone size: NA; J gene: TRBJ1-1; CDR3 protein: CASSSGQGPFTEAFF; CDR3 DNA: TGTGCCAGCAGCTCCGGACAGGGCCCTTTCACTGAAGCTTTCTTT
D gene: TRBD1; V gene: TRBV29-1; clone size: NA; J gene: TRBJ2-2; CDR3 protein: CSVGQGVTGELFF; CDR3 DNA: TGCAGCGTTGGACAGGGCGTCACCGGGGAGCTGTTTTTT
D gene: NA; V gene: TRBV4-1; clone size: NA; J gene: TRBJ2-7; CDR3 protein: CASSQDRAEDYNEQYF; CDR3 DNA: TGCGCCAGCAGCCAAGATAGAGCAGAGGACTATAACGAGCAGTACTTC
D gene: TRBD2; V gene: TRBV29-1; clone size: NA; J gene: TRBJ2-1; CDR3 protein: CSVEDPTSGGYNEQFF; CDR3 DNA: TGCAGCGTTGAAGATCCGACTAGCGGGGGGTACAATGAGCAGTTCTTC
D gene: NA; V gene: TRBV10-2; clone size: NA; J gene: TRBJ2-7; CDR3 protein: CASSDQRHEQYF; CDR3 DNA: TGCGCCAGCAGTGATCAGCGACACGAGCAGTACTTC
D gene: NA; V gene: TRBV6-6; clone size: NA; J gene: TRBJ2-5; CDR3 protein: CASRDSSQETQYF; CDR3 DNA: TGTGCCAGCAGAGACAGTTCTCAAGAGACCCAGTACTTC
D gene: TRBD2; V gene: TRBV7-2; clone size: NA; J gene: TRBJ2-7; CDR3 protein: CASSFGLAGGRSEQYF; CDR3 DNA: TGTGCCAGCAGCTTCGGACTAGCGGGAGGACGATCCGAGCAGTACTTC
D gene: NA; V gene: TRBV5-6; clone size: NA; J gene: TRBJ1-5; CDR3 protein: CASSLGSGGHGQPQHF; CDR3 DNA: TGTGCCAGCAGCTTAGGATCCGGGGGTCACGGTCAGCCCCAGCATTTT
D gene: NA; V gene: TRBV10-3; clone size: once; J gene: TRBJ2-7; CDR3 protein: CAISEVEVVGSYEQYF; CDR3 DNA: TGTGCCATCAGTGAGGTGGAGGTTGTAGGCTCCTACGAGCAGTACTTC
D gene: TRBD1; V gene: TRBV28; clone size: NA; J gene: TRBJ1-2; CDR3 protein: CASTGTGGFGYTF; CDR3 DNA: TGTGCCAGCACCGGGACAGGGGGCTTTGGCTACACCTTC
D gene: TRBD2; V gene: TRBV27; clone size: NA; J gene: TRBJ2-2; CDR3 protein: CASTPLPSGAGELFF; CDR3 DNA: TGTGCCAGCACCCCACTACCTAGCGGGGCCGGGGAGCTGTTTTTT
D gene: TRBD1; V gene: TRBV11-2; clone size: NA; J gene: TRBJ1-2; CDR3 protein: CASSRTGLTGSVWDGYTF; CDR3 DNA: TGTGCCAGCAGCCGGACAGGTTTAACAGGGAGTGTATGGGATGGCTACACCTTC
D gene: NA; V gene: TRBV9; clone size: NA; J gene: TRBJ2-1; CDR3 protein: CASSVTGEPYNEQFF; CDR3 DNA: TGTGCCAGCAGCGTAACCGGGGAGCCCTACAATGAGCAGTTCTTC
D gene: NA; V gene: TRBV28; clone size: NA; J gene: TRBJ2-5; CDR3 protein: CASSFLLFSQETQYF; CDR3 DNA: TGTGCCAGCAGTTTTCTACTATTTTCTCAGGAGACCCAGTACTTC
D gene: TRBD2; V gene: TRBV5-1; clone size: NA; J gene: TRBJ2-3; CDR3 protein: CASSLDPAGDSTDTQYF; CDR3 DNA: TGCGCCAGCAGCTTGGATCCAGCGGGGGATAGCACAGATACGCAGTATTTT
D gene: TRBD1; V gene: TRBV5-1; clone size: NA; J gene: TRBJ2-7; CDR3 protein: CASSPRDRGQQYF; CDR3 DNA: TGCGCCAGCAGCCCCCGGGACAGGGGCCAGCAGTACTTC
D gene: NA; V gene: TRBV6-6; clone size: NA; J gene: TRBJ2-5; CDR3 protein: CASSYVDWEETQYF; CDR3 DNA: TGTGCCAGCAGTTATGTGGATTGGGAGGAGACCCAGTACTTC
D gene: TRBD2; V gene: TRBV6-4; clone size: NA; J gene: TRBJ2-1; CDR3 protein: CASSSSGGGYNEQFF; CDR3 DNA: TGTGCCAGCAGTTCTAGCGGGGGGGGCTACAATGAGCAGTTCTTC
D gene: TRBD1; V gene: TRBV19; clone size: NA; J gene: TRBJ1-1; CDR3 protein: CASSTLQGGYTEAFF; CDR3 DNA: TGTGCCAGTAGTACGCTTCAAGGGGGCTACACTGAAGCTTTCTTT
D gene: NA; V gene: TRBV19; clone size: NA; J gene: TRBJ2-3; CDR3 protein: CASSIAHPGADTQYF; CDR3 DNA: TGTGCCAGTAGTATAGCCCACCCGGGGGCAGATACGCAGTATTTT
D gene: TRBD1; V gene: TRBV15; clone size: NA; J gene: TRBJ2-7; CDR3 protein: CATSSRQGIGYEQYF; CDR3 DNA: TGTGCCACCAGCAGTCGACAGGGGATTGGATACGAGCAGTACTTC
D gene: NA; V gene: TRBV9; clone size: NA; J gene: TRBJ1-5; CDR3 protein: CASSVASPDQPQHF; CDR3 DNA: TGTGCCAGCAGCGTAGCCAGTCCCGATCAGCCCCAGCATTTT
D gene: TRBD1; V gene: TRBV2; clone size: few; J gene: TRBJ1-1; CDR3 protein: CASSEVTGGFVNTEAFF; CDR3 DNA: TGTGCCAGCAGTGAAGTGACAGGGGGCTTCGTCAACACTGAAGCTTTCTTT
D gene: NA; V gene: TRBV28; clone size: NA; J gene: TRBJ1-5; CDR3 protein: CASSRERQPQHF; CDR3 DNA: TGTGCCAGCAGTCGGGAGCGTCAGCCCCAGCATTTT
D gene: TRBD1; V gene: TRBV6-5; clone size: NA; J gene: TRBJ2-7; CDR3 protein: CASSYSRTGKTYEQYF; CDR3 DNA: TGTGCCAGCAGTTACTCGCGGACAGGAAAAACCTACGAGCAGTACTTC
D gene: NA; V gene: TRBV7-9; clone size: NA; J gene: TRBJ2-7; CDR3 protein: CASSLAQPYEQYF; CDR3 DNA: TGTGCCAGCAGCTTAGCGCAACCCTACGAGCAGTACTTC
D gene: NA; V gene: TRBV5-5; clone size: NA; J gene: TRBJ2-2; CDR3 protein: CASSFGHNTGELFF; CDR3 DNA: TGTGCCAGCAGCTTTGGACACAACACCGGGGAGCTGTTTTTT
D gene: TRBD2; V gene: TRBV28; clone size: few; J gene: TRBJ2-7; CDR3 protein: CASRNGLADSYEQYF; CDR3 DNA: TGTGCCAGCAGGAATGGACTAGCGGACTCCTACGAGCAGTACTTC